Each of the 32 T cell receptor beta chains below was sequenced from the same sample in a study of blood T cells in healthy people across ages. Next came a second PCR, run for about 6 to 11 cycles, which used a sample-barcoded 5' primer along with a J-beta primer mix. Using its own MiXCR run on the 5' RACE reads, TCRdb lists one record per CDR3 protein. The data show 500,000 to 650,000 distinct CDR3 sequences, with approximately 26% seen just once and over 3.5% held by the top ten. These data also formed part of another study, on T cells of mothers and their children.

The sample consisted of blood. The receptors shown here come from a boy between 2 and 10 years old in good health.

The CDR3 DNA is TGTGCCAGCAGCCAAGACGTATCCGAGCAGTACTTC. It is translated as CASSQDVSEQYF. The V and J genes are TRBV3-1 and TRBJ2-7; no definite D call. Trimming stripped 0 bases from V and 6 bases from J, with 6 bases between. Germline CDR1 LGHDT, CDR2 YNNKEL (reference sequence). CDR3 length: 12 amino acids.

This clonotype was counted a few times. This chain uses TRBV12-3 or TRBV12-4 with TRBJ2-7; no clear D gene. The CDR3 spans 12 residues. Trimming took off 6 bases at V and 4 bases at J, with 10 bases between the two ends. The CDR3 sequence is CASSATIYEQYF. The CDR3 nucleotides are TGTGCCAGCAGCGCGACGATATACGAGCAGTACTTC.

The gene calls are TRBV18 and TRBJ2-2, with 9 bases matching TRBD1. Trimming removed 3 bases from V and 4 bases from J; junction bases left unmatched: 3. The CDR3 has 15 amino acids. CDR1 and CDR2 from the germline V gene are KGHSH and LQKENI. The CDR3 sequence: CASSPSTGGTGELFF. The CDR3 coding sequence is TGTGCCAGCTCACCTTCGACAGGGGGCACCGGGGAGCTGTTTTTT.

This clonotype was seen many times. This chain uses TRBV27 with TRBJ1-2; 7 nucleotides match TRBD1. V lost 3 bases and J lost 5; bases outside the gene matches: 9. Looked up from germline, CDR1 is MNHEY and CDR2 is SMNVEV (reference sequence). CDR3 size: 15 residues. CDR3 amino acids: CASSLGSTGIYGYTF. Written as DNA, the CDR3 is TGTGCCAGCAGTTTGGGATCGACAGGGATATATGGCTACACCTTC.

CDR3 coding DNA: TGTGCCAGCAGCAGCGCGGGAGGGGCGAGAAATGAGCAGTTCTTC. Residues: CASSSAGGARNEQFF. The J gene is TRBJ2-1, the V gene TRBV9; 9 nucleotides align to TRBD2. CDR3 length equals 15 residues. The germline CDR1 and CDR2 sequences are SGDLS and YYNGEE. After removal of 4 bases from V and 7 bases from J, the junction contained 9 bases not matched to a gene.

This clonotype was observed a handful of times. The chain uses TRBV11-1 and TRBJ2-1; TRBD1 agrees at 9 bases. Germline CDR1 SGHAT, CDR2 FQDESV (reference sequence). V was clipped by 4 bases and J by 6 bases; unmatched bases: 13. CDR3 size: 17 residues. In nucleotides, the CDR3 is TGTGCCAGCAGCTCCGACTTGATGGGACAGGGTTCCAATGAGCAGTTCTTC. It translates to CASSSDLMGQGSNEQFF. Based on the CDR3 plus reference TRBV11-1 and TRBJ2-1, the full variable domain is EAEVAQSPRYKITEKSQAVAFWCDPISGHATLYWYRQILGQGPELLVQFQDESVVDDSQLPKDRFSAERLKGVDSTLKIQPAELGDSAMYLCASSSDLMGQGSNEQFFGPGTRLTVL.

This clonotype has just a few counts. A junction boundary mismatches the germline segment, possibly from a read error. The V gene is TRBV7-6, the J gene TRBJ2-6; 8 bases match TRBD1. The CDR3 contains 18 residues. CDR1 SGHVS and CDR2 FNYEAQ come from the germline V gene. DNA of the CDR3: TGTGCCGGCAGCCCCCGGGACAGGCCCCCCTCTGGGGCCAACGTCCTGACTTTC. Protein: CAGSPRDRPPSGANVLTF.

V usage is TRBV12-3 or TRBV12-4 and J usage is TRBJ1-2; no firm D call. V lost 4 bases and J 8 bases, leaving 17 bases between the germline ends. The CDR3 runs 14 residues. The CDR3 nucleotides are TGTGCCAGCAGTTCCCCCCCGTGGGTGACGGGCTACACCTTC. This codes for CASSSPPWVTGYTF.

The J gene is TRBJ2-5, the V gene TRBV7-9, with D unclear. The J call may be faulty, since TRBJ2-7 better matches the DNA end. Germline loops: CDR1 SEHNR, CDR2 FQNEAQ (reference sequence). This CDR3 is built from 16 residues. In DNA, the CDR3 is TGTGCCAGCAGCTTAGCCGCCGCAGGTCAACCCTACGAGCAGTACTTC. This encodes CASSLAAAGQPYEQYF.

This clonotype was observed a few times. Here the CDR3 DNA reads TGTGCCAGCAGCCTGGACAGGGTCAGCTCGAAACTGTTTTTT. It encodes CASSLDRVSSKLFF. This chain joins TRBV6-1 and TRBJ1-4, with 8 nucleotides matching TRBD1. V shed 6 bases and J 11 bases; nucleotides not matched to a gene: 11. The germline gives CDR1 MNHNS, CDR2 SASEGT. The CDR3 spans 14 residues.

This clonotype was seen more than once but under ten times. CDR3 bases: TGTGCCAGCTCACCACTGACAGCCGAGCACGGGGAGCTGTTTTTT. Amino acids: CASSPLTAEHGELFF. The chain employs TRBV18 and TRBJ2-2; D may be TRBD1 (5 bases). Between the trimmed V and J ends, which lost 1 base and 7 bases, there was a span of 13 bases. Germline V gene sequence: CDR1 KGHSH, CDR2 LQKENI. The CDR3 has 15 residues.

The genes are TRBV2 and TRBJ1-6; possible D gene TRBD1, 5 bases. The germline V gene encodes CDR1 SNHLY and CDR2 FYNNEI. The V and J ends lost 2 bases and 10 bases respectively, with 18 bases between them. The CDR3 has 16 residues. CDR3 region: CASSEFGGEAWSPLHF. DNA for the CDR3: TGTGCCAGCAGTGAATTCGGGGGGGAAGCTTGGTCACCCCTCCACTTT.

This clonotype was seen ten or more times. This chain joins TRBV29-1 and TRBJ2-7, with no clear D. This CDR3 contains 12 residues. Trimming pared 1 base from V and 5 bases from J, leaving 9 bases between. Per germline, CDR1 SQVTM and CDR2 ANQGSEA. The DNA for the CDR3 is TGCAGCGTTGAAGCTACAGCGCACGAGCAGTACTTC. Amino acids: CSVEATAHEQYF.

The chain links TRBV25-1 to TRBJ2-7; TRBD2 agrees at 7 bases. V dropped 4 bases and J dropped 2; count of bases not matched to a gene: 17. CDR3 length: 18 residues. CDR1 is MGHDK, CDR2 SYGVNS, per germline. CDR3 sequence reads: CASSAPLGAGKAPYEQYF. In DNA, the CDR3 is TGTGCCAGCAGTGCCCCCCTGGGAGCGGGGAAGGCTCCCTACGAGCAGTACTTC.

A few counts support this clonotype. The chain uses TRBV2 and TRBJ1-2; D is undetermined. CDR3 size: 14 residues. The ends were cut back, 8 bases at V and 4 bases at J, with 17 bases in the middle. The V gene's germline CDR1 is SNHLY and CDR2 FYNNEI. The DNA of the CDR3 is TGTGCCAGCGGCCGGGAAAACCCGATCTATGGCTACACCTTC. Translation: CASGRENPIYGYTF.

This clonotype has more than one count but fewer than ten. CDR3: CAISESTSNEQFF. As DNA, the CDR3 is TGTGCCATCAGTGAGTCGACGAGCAATGAGCAGTTCTTC. The chain employs TRBV10-3 and TRBJ2-1, with D hard to call. CDR1 ENHRY and CDR2 SYGVKD come from the germline V gene. The CDR3 consists of 13 residues. Trimming shortened V by 0 bases and J by 6 bases, and 6 bases separated the two germline ends.

CDR3 sequence reads: CASSSRTANNSPLHF. CDR3 coding DNA: TGCGCCAGCAGCTCGCGGACAGCCAATAATTCACCCCTCCACTTT. The chain couples TRBV5-1 to TRBJ1-6; D is perhaps TRBD1 (6 bases). Germline lookup yields CDR1 SGHRS and CDR2 YFSETQ. This CDR3 contains 15 residues. V was cut by 3 bases and J by 5 bases, with 12 bases left in between. Looking up the rest from reference TRBV5-1 and TRBJ1-6 gives the full variable domain: KAGVTQTPRYLIKTRGQQVTLSCSPISGHRSVSWYQQTPGQGLQFLFEYFSETQRNKGNFPGRFSGRQFSNSRSEMNVSTLELGDSALYLCASSSRTANNSPLHFGNGTRLTVT.

The genes are TRBV20-1 and TRBJ2-5; D may correspond to TRBD1 or TRBD2 (7 bases each). The CDR3 has 15 residues. V was cut by 6 bases and J by 5 bases, with 22 bases left in between. Germline CDR1 DFQATT, CDR2 SNEGSKA (reference sequence). The CDR3 DNA follows: TGCAGTGCCACAGGGGCCCTGACTAGCCGGGAGACCCAGTACTTC. This gives the protein CSATGALTSRETQYF.

The V call is TRBV9, the J call TRBJ1-4, with 7 bases matching TRBD1. V trimming: 3 bases; J trimming: 0 bases; junction bases outside the gene matches: 5. CDR3 length: 16 amino acids. Looked up from germline, CDR1 is SGDLS and CDR2 is YYNGEE. CDR3 coding DNA: TGTGCCAGCAGCGAGGGACAGACTCCAACTAATGAAAAACTGTTTTTT. Amino acid sequence: CASSEGQTPTNEKLFF.

The gene calls are TRBV6-1 and TRBJ1-5; the D is unclear. V gave up 5 bases and J gave up 2 bases, with 7 bases separating them. The CDR3 contains 13 residues. Germline assignment: CDR1 MNHNS and CDR2 SASEGT. The CDR3: CASSPTGNQPQHF. CDR3 nucleotide sequence: TGTGCCAGCAGTCCGACGGGCAATCAGCCCCAGCATTTT.

This clonotype was observed at least ten times. The chain couples TRBV20-1 to TRBJ2-5; D is possibly TRBD1 or TRBD2 (5 bases each). Germline CDR1 reads DFQATT; CDR2 reads SNEGSKA (reference sequence). The CDR3 length is 14 residues. Trimming pared 3 bases from V and 5 bases from J, leaving 16 bases between. The DNA of the CDR3 is TGCAGTGCTAGGGACGGACCCCGGGGCGAGACCCAGTACTTC. It translates to CSARDGPRGETQYF.

The chain uses TRBV29-1 and TRBJ1-2, with 11 nucleotides matching TRBD1. The CDR3 runs to 14 residues. Germline assignment: CDR1 SQVTM and CDR2 ANQGSEA. V lost 4 bases, J lost 4 bases, and 5 bases stayed unmatched. The CDR3: CSVGGGTGGYGYTF. The CDR3 DNA reads TGCAGCGTTGGTGGGGGGACAGGGGGCTATGGCTACACCTTC.

The sample holds many counts of this clonotype. The chain has TRBV29-1 and TRBJ2-7, with 10 nucleotides matching TRBD1. Trimming took 4 bases from V and 4 from J; bases not matched to a gene: 7. Germline assignment: CDR1 SQVTM and CDR2 ANQGSEA. This CDR3 contains 14 residues. The CDR3 DNA reads as TGCAGCGTTGTTACCGGGACAGGGGATTACGAGCAGTACTTC. This translates into CSVVTGTGDYEQYF.

This clonotype was counted between two and nine times. One junction end disagrees with the germline gene, perhaps due to a read error. The chain combines TRBV20-1 with TRBJ2-1, with a possible D match to TRBD2 (7 bases). This CDR3 is 15 amino acids long. Germline V gene lookup returns CDR1 DFQATT and CDR2 SNEGSKA (reference sequence). The CDR3 region is CSAGDGGGVDNEQFF. CDR3 coding DNA: TGCAGTGCTGGAGACGGAGGGGGGGTAGACAATGAGCAGTTCTTC.

This clonotype has only a few counts. The chain links TRBV9 to TRBJ2-2, with 10 bases matching TRBD2. This CDR3 region has 16 residues. V shed 0 bases and J 5 bases; nucleotides not matched to a gene: 4. From germline, CDR1 is SGDLS and CDR2 YYNGEE. CDR3 nucleotides: TGTGCCAGCAGCGTAGCAGGACTAGCGGTAACCGGGGAGCTGTTTTTT. It encodes CASSVAGLAVTGELFF. Combining the CDR3 with reference TRBV9 and TRBJ2-2 gives the whole variable domain DSGVTQTPKHLITATGQRVTLRCSPRSGDLSVYWYQQSLDQGLQFLIQYYNGEERAKGNILERFSAQQFPDLHSELNLSSLELGDSALYFCASSVAGLAVTGELFFGEGSRLTVL.

The chain couples TRBV3-1 to TRBJ2-7; possibly TRBD1 or TRBD2 for D (6 bases each). CDR3 length: 14 residues. Trimming removed 6 bases at V and 3 bases at J, with 15 bases between. Germline CDR1 and CDR2: LGHDT and YNNKEL (reference sequence). CDR3 DNA sequence: TGTGCCAGCAGTCCTAGCGACAGGCTCTACGAGCAGTACTTC. It yields the protein CASSPSDRLYEQYF.

This chain uses TRBV14 with TRBJ2-5, with 9 bases fitting TRBD1. Unmatched junction bases numbered 7, after V lost 8 bases and J lost 0 bases. This CDR3 is 15 amino acids long. Germline loops: CDR1 SGHDN, CDR2 FVKESK. The CDR3 coding sequence is TGTGCCAGCGCGTGGACAGGGGAGTACCAAGAGACCCAGTACTTC. This encodes CASAWTGEYQETQYF.

This chain connects TRBV5-5 to TRBJ2-7; 7 bases fit TRBD1. Per germline, CDR1 SGHKS and CDR2 YYEKEE (reference sequence). The V gene end was trimmed by 2 bases and the J gene end by 3 bases; junction bases not matched to a gene: 8. The CDR3 extends over 15 amino acids. The CDR3 DNA reads as TGTGCCAGCAGCTTTGGCCGGGACAGCTTCTACGAGCAGTACTTC. Translating gives CASSFGRDSFYEQYF.

In nucleotides, the CDR3 is TGTGCCAGCAGTTGGACGCCTAGCGGGACAAAAGATACGCAGTATTTT. Its protein product is CASSWTPSGTKDTQYF. The V gene is TRBV28, the J gene TRBJ2-3; 9 bases fit TRBD2. Germline V gene data show CDR1 as MDHEN and CDR2 as SYDVKM. The CDR3 runs to 16 residues. Germline trimming cut 4 bases from V and 5 bases from J; bases unmatched to any gene: 10.

V and J are TRBV6-2 or TRBV6-3 and TRBJ2-5; no clear D. The V and J ends lost 0 bases and 3 bases respectively, with 11 bases between them. Germline V gene lookup returns CDR1 MNHEY and CDR2 SVGEGT. The CDR3 length is 15 residues. CDR3 in amino acids: CASSYSYYIEETQYF. DNA for the CDR3: TGTGCCAGCAGTTACTCGTACTATATAGAAGAGACCCAGTACTTC.

There are a few counts of this clonotype. The chain uses TRBV5-1 and TRBJ2-1; D is unclear. Germline V CDR1 and CDR2: SGHRS, YFSETQ. The CDR3 runs 13 residues. Trimming left V 0 bases short and J 8 bases short, with 9 bases between. DNA of the CDR3: TGCGCCAGCAGCTTGGATACTGTAGATGAGCAGTTCTTC. The encoded protein is CASSLDTVDEQFF.

The V and J genes are TRBV4-2 and TRBJ1-2; D is ambiguous. The V gene's germline CDR1 is LGHNA and CDR2 YNFKEQ. The CDR3 contains 15 residues. Trimming pared 1 base from V and 0 bases from J, leaving 9 bases between. CDR3 in DNA: TGTGCCAGCAGCCAAGGGTCCAAAGCTAACTATGGCTACACCTTC. Encoded protein: CASSQGSKANYGYTF.